A selection of T cell receptor beta chains follows, all from one sample in a study of blood T cell repertoires in COVID-19. Using immunoSEQ multiplex PCR, the repertoire was profiled, and TCRdb retains in-frame clones only, with some absent. This table has 200,000 to 300,000 clones, around 90% appearing once. Sample: peripheral blood. Receptors were obtained from a man in his sixties who had recovered from COVID-19. Both conserved end residues are part of each CDR3. The D gene is left open where the match is weak. Not all rows give a size; the values are once, few, many and, for expanded clones, a class.

d_gene | j_gene | abundance | v_gene | CDR3nt | CDR3aa
TRBD2 | TRBJ2-2 | . | TRBV24-1 | TGTGCCACCGCGCGGGGCGGGGGGGCCCATAACACCGGGGAGCTGTTTTTT | CATARGGGAHNTGELFF
. | TRBJ2-1 | . | TRBV14 | TGTGCCAGCAGCCAGAGGGGGTGGTATGACAATGAGCAGTTCTTC | CASSQRGWYDNEQFF
. | TRBJ1-1 | . | TRBV7-9 | TGTGCCAGCAGCCTGGGACATAACACTGAAGCTTTCTTT | CASSLGHNTEAFF
. | TRBJ2-3 | . | TRBV9 | TGTGCCAGCAGCGTATCAAGCCTCACAGATACGCAGTATTTT | CASSVSSLTDTQYF
TRBD1 | TRBJ1-4 | . | TRBV6-6 | TGTGCCAGCAGCGAGGGGACAGGGGGACGAGAAAAACTGTTTTTT | CASSEGTGGREKLFF
. | TRBJ1-2 | . | TRBV16 | TGTGCCAGCAGCCAATCGCCAGGGCGAGGCTACACCTTC | CASSQSPGRGYTF
. | TRBJ2-7 | . | TRBV6-6 | TGTGCCAGCAGCCGAATCGCCTTACAGGGAAACGAGCAGTACTTC | CASSRIALQGNEQYF
. | TRBJ2-1 | . | TRBV7-2 | TGTGCCAGCAGCTTTGACCGGGGTTATGATGAGCAGTTCTTC | CASSFDRGYDEQFF
TRBD2 | TRBJ2-7 | . | TRBV7-2 | TGTGCCAGCAGTTATAGCCGGGACTACTACGAGCAGTACTTC | CASSYSRDYYEQYF
TRBD1 | TRBJ2-3 | . | TRBV11-2 | TGTGCCAGCAGCTGGACAGGGTTACGAGATACGCAGTATTTT | CASSWTGLRDTQYF
. | TRBJ2-5 | . | TRBV7-7 | TGTGCTAGCAGCCCGGGACAAACCCAAGAGACCCAGTACTTC | CASSPGQTQETQYF
. | TRBJ1-3 | . | TRBV5-1 | TGCGCCAGCAGCTTGGGAGGACAGTTACCCTCTGGAAACACCATATATTTT | CASSLGGQLPSGNTIYF
TRBD1 | TRBJ1-4 | . | TRBV5-1 | TGCGCCAGCAGCTTGGCCGGACAGGGTGGCGAAAAACTGTTTTTT | CASSLAGQGGEKLFF
. | TRBJ2-6 | . | TRBV15 | TGTGCCACCAGCAGAGACAGGGGAACTGGGGCCAACGTCCTGACTTTC | CATSRDRGTGANVLTF
TRBD1 | TRBJ1-1 | . | TRBV10-3 | TGTGCCATCAGGGACAGGGCGAACACTGAAGCTTTCTTT | CAIRDRANTEAFF
. | TRBJ1-1 | . | TRBV12-3/TRBV12-4 | TGTGCCAGCACCCGGGGGGGGGCCCGTGAAGCTTTCTTT | CASTRGGAREAFF
TRBD2 | TRBJ2-5 | . | TRBV7-2 | TGTGCCAGCAGCTCAAGCCTAGCGGGGGGGGTAGAGACCCAGTACTTC | CASSSSLAGGVETQYF
. | TRBJ2-2 | . | TRBV9 | TGTGCCAGCAGCGTAGGAGTGGGGGGCACCGGGGAGCTGTTTTTT | CASSVGVGGTGELFF
TRBD2 | TRBJ2-2 | . | TRBV30 | TGTGCCTGGTCTGGCGGGGGAGTCACCGGGGAGCTGTTTTTT | CAWSGGGVTGELFF
. | TRBJ2-3 | . | TRBV6-2/TRBV6-3 | TGTGCCAGCAGCCCTCGGCGGCGGGGGCCCAGCACAGATACGCAGTATTTT | CASSPRRRGPSTDTQYF
TRBD2 | TRBJ2-1 | few | TRBV7-9 | TGTGCCAGCAGCCTGGACCTCGGACTAGCGGGCCACAATGAGCAGTTCTTC | CASSLDLGLAGHNEQFF
. | TRBJ1-3 | . | TRBV5-1 | TGCGCCAGCAGCTTGTTATCCCAGGGTACGAGGGGAAACACCATATATTTT | CASSLLSQGTRGNTIYF
TRBD1 | TRBJ2-3 | once | TRBV11-2 | TGTGCCAGCAGCGAATGGGGACAGGATACGCAGTATTTT | CASSEWGQDTQYF
. | TRBJ2-5 | . | TRBV19 | TGTGCCAGTAGTTCCACGACAGGAGCAGAGACCCAGTACTTC | CASSSTTGAETQYF
TRBD1 | TRBJ1-3 | . | TRBV9 | TGTGCCAGCAGCGTACGAGGCCTCGGACAGGCTGGAAACACCATATATTTT | CASSVRGLGQAGNTIYF
TRBD2 | TRBJ2-1 | . | TRBV14 | TGTGCCAGCAGCCAAGGGAGGCTAGCGGGGGGGATTTGGTCCTACAATGAGCAGTTCTTC | CASSQGRLAGGIWSYNEQFF
. | TRBJ1-2 | once | TRBV5-6 | TGTGCCAGCAGCTTGGATTCAGCGCCTAACTATGGCTACACCTTC | CASSLDSAPNYGYTF
. | TRBJ2-2 | . | TRBV12-5 | TGTGCTAGTGGCCGGGACAACCGGGTCACCGGGGAGCTGTTTTTT | CASGRDNRVTGELFF
. | TRBJ2-2 | . | TRBV4-2 | TGTGCCAGCAGCCAAGGGACAGTAAACACCGGGGAGCTGTTTTTT | CASSQGTVNTGELFF
. | TRBJ2-7 | . | TRBV28 | TGTGCCAGCAGTATTCTTACCACAGAGCAGTACTTC | CASSILTTEQYF
TRBD2 | TRBJ2-4 | . | TRBV5-6 | TGTGCCAGCAGCTTGGGCGGCGGGGGGGCATACATTCAGTACTTC | CASSLGGGGAYIQYF
TRBD1 | TRBJ1-6 | . | TRBV3-1/TRBV3-2 | TGTGCCAGCAGCCAAGGACGAACAAACAGGGGGAGAGGTTATAATTCACCCCTCCACTTT | CASSQGRTNRGRGYNSPLHF
. | TRBJ2-1 | . | TRBV15 | TGTGCCACCAGCGGGTCCGGAACAGGGTACAATGAGCAGTTCTTC | CATSGSGTGYNEQFF
TRBD1 | TRBJ2-1 | . | TRBV29-1 | TGCAGCGTTGAAGAGGGACAGCTAGGCTACAATGAGCAGTTCTTC | CSVEEGQLGYNEQFF
. | TRBJ1-5 | . | TRBV29-1 | TGCAGCGCCTGGACAGCTGGAGAAGGCAATCAGCCCCAGCATTTT | CSAWTAGEGNQPQHF
. | TRBJ1-3 | . | TRBV9 | TGTGCCAGCAGCGTAGGTGGCAGAACCTCTGGAAACACCATATATTTT | CASSVGGRTSGNTIYF
. | TRBJ2-7 | once | TRBV9 | TGTGCCAGCAGCGCCGCCCTCGGGGCGGGGAGACAATACGAGCAGTACTTC | CASSAALGAGRQYEQYF
. | TRBJ1-2 | few | TRBV14 | TGTGCCAGCAGCCAAGTTTCGGGACACACGTATGGCTACACCTTC | CASSQVSGHTYGYTF
. | TRBJ1-4 | . | TRBV6-5 | TGTGCCAGCAGTTACGGGTCAGGGGTGGAAAAACTGTTTTTT | CASSYGSGVEKLFF
. | TRBJ2-7 | few | TRBV5-1 | TGCGCCAGCAGGGAGGGACCACGAAGCGACGAGTACTTC | CASREGPRSDEYF
. | TRBJ2-3 | . | TRBV24-1 | TGTGCCACCAGTTCTGTGACAGGCACAGATACGCAGTATTTT | CATSSVTGTDTQYF
. | TRBJ2-7 | . | TRBV4-2 | TGTGCCAGCAGCCAAGAAGCGACTCCCCACTACGAGCAGTACTTC | CASSQEATPHYEQYF
TRBD1 | TRBJ2-2 | once | TRBV27 | TGTGCCAGCAGCTCAGAAAACAGGGGGATCGCCGGGGAGCTGTTTTTT | CASSSENRGIAGELFF
. | TRBJ2-3 | . | TRBV5-1 | TGCGCCAGCAGCTTGGCGGGTTATGGCACAGATACGCAGTATTTT | CASSLAGYGTDTQYF
. | TRBJ1-5 | . | TRBV12-5 | TGTGCTAGTTCTGGGGGGGGGAGACAGCCCCAGCATTTT | CASSGGGRQPQHF
. | TRBJ2-1 | . | TRBV9 | TGTGCCAGCAGCGTAGAGTGGGGGACAATCTACAATGAGCAGTTCTTC | CASSVEWGTIYNEQFF
. | TRBJ1-2 | . | TRBV29-1 | TGCAGCGTTGAACACACCCCTGGTGGCTACACCTTC | CSVEHTPGGYTF
. | TRBJ2-3 | . | TRBV12-3/TRBV12-4 | TGTGCCAGCAGGGAGGGGTTCACAGATACGCAGTATTTT | CASREGFTDTQYF
TRBD2 | TRBJ2-1 | . | TRBV6-5 | TGTGCCAGCAGACTAGCGGGGGGGGCCTACAATGAGCAGTTCTTC | CASRLAGGAYNEQFF
. | TRBJ1-2 | . | TRBV19 | TGTGCCAGTAGTACTCCGGGACTCCTATATGGCTACACCTTC | CASSTPGLLYGYTF